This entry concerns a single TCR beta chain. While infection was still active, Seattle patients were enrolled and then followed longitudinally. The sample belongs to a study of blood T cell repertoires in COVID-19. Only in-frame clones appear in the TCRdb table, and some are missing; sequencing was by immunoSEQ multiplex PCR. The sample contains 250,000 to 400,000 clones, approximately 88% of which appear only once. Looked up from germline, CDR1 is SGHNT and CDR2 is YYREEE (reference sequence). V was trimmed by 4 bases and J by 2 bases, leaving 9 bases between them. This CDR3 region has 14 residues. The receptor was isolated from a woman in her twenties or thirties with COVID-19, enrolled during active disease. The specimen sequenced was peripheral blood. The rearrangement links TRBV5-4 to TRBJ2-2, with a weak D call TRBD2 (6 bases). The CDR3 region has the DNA TGTGCCAGCAGCCCCGGACTAAACACCGGGGAGCTGTTTTTT. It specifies CASSPGLNTGELFF.